The 32 T cell receptor beta chains presented below share a single source sample, sequenced in a study of early T cells in non-severe SARS-CoV-2 infection. MiXCR was run by TCRdb on the 5' RACE reads, yielding one entry per CDR3 protein. The data hold 50,000 to 60,000 distinct CDR3 sequences, with about 6.4% observed a single time. The material sequenced was whole blood, taken at baseline. The receptor source for this set is an adult who was a healthcare worker with PCR-confirmed SARS-CoV-2 infection or an uninfected control (not recorded which).

The sample holds many counts of this clonotype. CDR3 amino acids: CASKGVTADQETQYF. The CDR3 DNA sequence: TGTGCCAGCAAGGGCGTGACAGCAGACCAAGAGACCCAGTACTTC. The chain links TRBV28 to TRBJ2-5, with D perhaps TRBD1 (5 bases). Germline CDR1 MDHEN, CDR2 SYDVKM. The CDR3 runs 15 residues. With 7 bases removed from V and 0 bases from J, the gap between germline ends came to 15 bases.

The chain carries TRBV13 and TRBJ1-1; 7 bases line up with TRBD1. The CDR3 is made up of 17 amino acids. CDR1 PRHDT and CDR2 FYEKMQ come from the germline V gene (reference sequence). Germline trimming cut 7 bases from V and 1 base from J; bases unmatched to any gene: 15. The CDR3 sequence is CASNAPILTGRNTEAFF. As DNA, the CDR3 is TGTGCCAGCAATGCACCTATACTGACAGGGCGGAACACTGAAGCTTTCTTT.

This clonotype was observed a few times. The V and J genes are TRBV7-8 and TRBJ2-5, with a tentative D call TRBD2 (5 bases). The CDR3 totals 14 residues. The germline CDR1 and CDR2 sequences are SGHVS and FQNEAQ. Trimming shortened V by 1 base and J by 5 bases, and 11 bases separated the two germline ends. CDR3 bases: TGTGCCAGCAGCTTAGTTCTCTCGGGGGAGACCCAGTACTTC. It yields the protein CASSLVLSGETQYF.

There are a few counts of this clonotype. Here the CDR3 reads CASSPSRGPEAFF. The CDR3 DNA reads as TGTGCCAGCAGCCCTTCGCGGGGCCCTGAAGCTTTCTTT. V usage is TRBV7-6 and J usage is TRBJ1-1; a weak D match, TRBD1 (5 bases). The CDR3 covers 13 residues. Trimming left V 5 bases short and J 6 bases short, with 13 bases between. The germline gives CDR1 SGHVS, CDR2 FNYEAQ.

The chain employs TRBV7-2 and TRBJ2-7; D unclear. V lost 1 base to trimming and J lost 2 bases, with 12 bases between them. The V gene's germline CDR1 is SGHTA and CDR2 FQGNSA. This CDR3 spans 15 amino acids. CDR3 nucleotides: TGTGCCAGCAGCTTAGTCCCCAATCTCCCCTACGAGCAGTACTTC. Protein sequence: CASSLVPNLPYEQYF.

This clonotype has at least ten counts. This chain uses TRBV12-3 or TRBV12-4 with TRBJ1-5, with unresolved D. The CDR3 covers 17 residues. V was trimmed by 1 base and J by 4 bases, leaving 17 bases between them. The CDR3 loop is CASSLGRILVLNQPQHF. In DNA form, the CDR3 reads TGTGCCAGCAGTTTAGGCAGAATCCTTGTTTTAAATCAGCCCCAGCATTTT.

This clonotype has a count of ten or more. The chain has TRBV28 and TRBJ1-1; no firm D call. Germline assignment: CDR1 MDHEN and CDR2 SYDVKM. The CDR3 is 14 amino acids. V lost 5 bases to trimming and J lost 5 bases, with 15 bases between them. CDR3 sequence reads: CASSAPGGATEAFF. The CDR3 bases are TGTGCCAGCAGTGCTCCAGGAGGAGCAACTGAAGCTTTCTTT. Full variable domain (missing parts from reference TRBV28 and TRBJ1-1): DVKVTQSSRYLVKRTGEKVFLECVQDMDHENMFWYRQDPGLGLRLIYFSYDVKMKEKGDIPEGYSVSREKKERFSLILESASTNQTSMYLCASSAPGGATEAFFGQGTRLTVV.

This clonotype was detected many times. The chain employs TRBV12-3 or TRBV12-4 and TRBJ2-1, with D unresolved. The V end was cut by 3 bases, the J end by 8 bases, with 8 bases between. The CDR3 runs 12 residues. DNA for the CDR3: TGTGCCAGCAGTTTCGGTTCCGATGAGCAGTTCTTC. Translated, it gives CASSFGSDEQFF.

In this sample, this clonotype turned up many times. V usage is TRBV5-1 and J usage is TRBJ2-7; the D gene is possibly TRBD2 (5 bases). Germline CDR1 and CDR2: SGHRS and YFSETQ. The CDR3 sequence is 14 residues long. V lost 1 base and J lost 3, with 11 bases in between. The CDR3 protein is CASSLIPGDYEQYF. The CDR3 DNA is TGCGCCAGCAGCTTGATTCCCGGGGACTACGAGCAGTACTTC.

The genes are TRBV7-6 and TRBJ2-3, with D unclear. The CDR3 runs to 12 residues. The V gene's germline CDR1 is SGHVS and CDR2 FNYEAQ. Trimming took off 5 bases at V and 6 bases at J, with 9 bases between the two ends. The CDR3 DNA reads as TGTGCCAGCAGCGGTTTTCTGGATACGCAGTATTTT. Its translation is CASSGFLDTQYF. The full variable domain, rest sourced from reference TRBV7-6 and TRBJ2-3, is GAGVSQSPRYKVTKRGQDVALRCDPISGHVSLYWYRQALGQGPEFLTYFNYEAQQDKSGLPNDRFSAERPEGSISTLTIQRTEQRDSAMYRCASSGFLDTQYFGPGTRLTVL.

This clonotype was detected a few times. Mismatch with germline at one junction end may stem from a read error. The rearrangement uses TRBV7-7 and TRBJ2-7; 7 bases map to TRBD2. Germline-derived CDR1 and CDR2 are SSHAT and FNYEAQ (reference sequence). The CDR3 extends over 15 amino acids. In nucleotides, the CDR3 is TGTGCTAGCAGCTCCCAGGCGGGGGAGTTCTACGAGCAGTACTTC. It translates to CASSSQAGEFYEQYF.

There are many counts of this clonotype. The chain carries TRBV12-3 or TRBV12-4 and TRBJ2-3; D might be TRBD1 (5 bases). V shed 10 bases and J shed 0 bases, with 8 bases lying between them. The CDR3 has 12 amino acids. CDR3 region: CAIKGSTDTQYF. Written as DNA, the CDR3 is TGTGCCATTAAGGGGAGCACAGATACGCAGTATTTT.

The V gene is TRBV15, the J gene TRBJ2-7; D might be TRBD1 (6 bases). This CDR3 comprises 15 residues. Germline lookup yields CDR1 LNHNV and CDR2 YYDKDF (reference sequence). The germline V and J ends were trimmed by 3 bases and 2 bases, with 14 bases remaining between them. CDR3 coding DNA: TGTGCCACCAGCAGGGGCGGACAGCGAACCTACGAGCAGTACTTC. It translates to CATSRGGQRTYEQYF.

Ten or more counts support this clonotype. The V gene is TRBV20-1, the J gene TRBJ1-6, with unresolved D. CDR3 length equals 15 residues. V shed 3 bases and J shed 8 bases, with 17 bases lying between them. The germline gives CDR1 DFQATT, CDR2 SNEGSKA (reference sequence). Here the CDR3 DNA reads TGCAGTGCTAGTGCGGGCGCCCCCGCGGATTCACCCCTCCACTTT. Protein sequence: CSASAGAPADSPLHF.

Concerning this clonotype: At one boundary the junction diverges from the germline segment, which might be a read error. The chain couples TRBV10-3 to TRBJ2-7; D unclear. In germline, CDR1 is ENHRY, CDR2 SYGVKD. The CDR3 sequence is 15 residues long. CDR3 nucleotide sequence: TGTGCCATCAGTGAGTCGGTGGCAAAGGCCTACGGGCAGTACTTC. This codes for CAISESVAKAYGQYF.

This clonotype was detected ten times or more. The genes are TRBV7-6 and TRBJ1-4; possibly TRBD1 for D (6 bases). The ends were cut back, 9 bases at V and 5 bases at J, with 13 bases in the middle. Germline values: CDR1 SGHVS, CDR2 FNYEAQ. CDR3 length: 13 amino acids. CDR3 region: CASRQEGNEKLFF. The CDR3 DNA reads as TGTGCCAGTCGACAGGAGGGGAATGAAAAACTGTTTTTT.

This clonotype has a count of ten or more. The chain combines TRBV20-1 with TRBJ2-4; maybe TRBD2 (5 bases). V dropped 3 bases and J dropped 5 bases, with 14 bases sitting between them. Looked up from germline, CDR1 is DFQATT and CDR2 is SNEGSKA (reference sequence). The CDR3 has 14 residues. CDR3 region: CSASINGRENIQYF. The CDR3, as DNA: TGCAGTGCTAGCATTAATGGGAGAGAAAACATTCAGTACTTC.

The table lists this clonotype with many counts. The rearrangement joins TRBV6-2 or TRBV6-3 to TRBJ2-1; 7 nucleotides match TRBD1. Per germline, CDR1 MNHEY and CDR2 SVGEGT. After removal of 6 bases from V and 7 bases from J, the junction contained 18 bases not matched to a gene. The CDR3 loop spans 17 amino acids. The CDR3 bases are TGTGCCAGCAGCCGAACAGGGGTGGCTATCTTGCGTAATGAGCAGTTCTTC. Translation: CASSRTGVAILRNEQFF.

In its sample, this clonotype was seen a few times. V usage is TRBV10-3 and J usage is TRBJ2-3, with 10 bases identical to TRBD2. The CDR3 length is 15 residues. Germline CDR1 is ENHRY and CDR2 is SYGVKD. After removal of 4 bases from V and 4 bases from J, the junction contained 5 bases not matched to a gene. In DNA, the CDR3 is TGTGCCATCAGTGCAGCGGGGGGGCTGGCAGATACGCAGTATTTT. It translates to CAISAAGGLADTQYF.

The chain carries TRBV5-1 and TRBJ2-5; D unclear. The germline V gene encodes CDR1 SGHRS and CDR2 YFSETQ. Trimming took off 4 bases at V and 2 bases at J, with 12 bases between the two ends. This CDR3 spans 14 amino acids. The DNA of the CDR3 is TGCGCCAGCAGCGTACAAGGGAATCAAGAGACCCAGTACTTC. Its translation: CASSVQGNQETQYF.

This clonotype was found many times. This CDR3 is CSARDLYMASGGADTQYF. In DNA form, the CDR3 reads TGCAGTGCTAGAGATCTCTATATGGCTAGCGGGGGGGCAGATACGCAGTATTTT. The gene calls are TRBV20-1 and TRBJ2-3, with 12 bases aligning to TRBD2. The length of the CDR3 is 18 residues. After removal of 0 bases from V and 4 bases from J, the junction contained 11 bases not matched to a gene. The V gene's germline CDR1 is DFQATT and CDR2 SNEGSKA (reference sequence).

Only a few counts were recorded for this clonotype. The CDR3: CASSGEGPSSYNEQFF. The DNA for the CDR3 is TGTGCCAGCAGCGGTGAGGGGCCAAGCTCCTACAATGAGCAGTTCTTC. This chain joins TRBV5-4 and TRBJ2-1; D possibly matches TRBD1 or TRBD2 (5 bases each). Germline V gene lookup returns CDR1 SGHNT and CDR2 YYREEE (reference sequence). Trimming cost V 4 bases and J 0 bases, with 14 bases left between them. The CDR3 has 16 amino acids.

V is TRBV10-3 and J is TRBJ1-2, with a possible D match to TRBD1 (6 bases). This CDR3 region has 18 residues. Trimming pared 7 bases from V and 0 bases from J, leaving 24 bases between. Germline CDR1 and CDR2: ENHRY and SYGVKD. The CDR3, as DNA: TGTGCCATCAATCAAAATTCGGGGAGCAGGGACACTAACTATGGCTACACCTTC. Its translation is CAINQNSGSRDTNYGYTF.

J is TRBJ1-3 and V is TRBV7-6; no clear D gene. The CDR3 extends over 15 amino acids. V lost 0 bases, J lost 1 base, and 7 bases lay in between. Looked up from germline, CDR1 is SGHVS and CDR2 is FNYEAQ. The CDR3 protein is CASSLAWSSGNTIYF. The CDR3 DNA reads as TGTGCCAGCAGCTTAGCCTGGTCTTCTGGAAACACCATATATTTT.

This chain uses TRBV28 with TRBJ2-7; the match to TRBD2 covers 7 bases. CDR3 length: 13 amino acids. The V gene end was trimmed by 6 bases and the J gene end by 5 bases; junction bases not matched to a gene: 7. Per germline, CDR1 MDHEN and CDR2 SYDVKM. The CDR3 nucleotides are TGTGCCAGCAGAACGGGGGGACGCCACGAGCAGTACTTC. It is translated as CASRTGGRHEQYF.

The rearrangement links TRBV3-1 to TRBJ2-1; D possibly uses TRBD1 or TRBD2 (6 bases each). Germline CDR1 reads LGHDT; CDR2 reads YNNKEL (reference sequence). CDR3 length: 16 residues. V was cut by 4 bases and J by 8 bases, with 21 bases left in between. Written as DNA, the CDR3 is TGTGCCAGCAGCCTCCTCATGGTCGGGGGCGAAGATGAGCAGTTCTTC. This encodes CASSLLMVGGEDEQFF.

This clonotype was detected many times. The rearrangement links TRBV28 to TRBJ2-1; a weak D match, TRBD1 (6 bases). Germline CDR1 MDHEN, CDR2 SYDVKM. V was pared by 1 base and J by 0 bases, with 13 bases between. The CDR3 loop spans 17 amino acids. The CDR3 DNA sequence: TGTGCCAGCAGTTTATTGTTGGGGGCAAGCTCCTACAATGAGCAGTTCTTC. As protein: CASSLLLGASSYNEQFF.

The chain links TRBV9 to TRBJ1-5; tentative D call: TRBD1 (5 bases). The V gene lost 10 bases and the J gene lost 5 bases, with 16 bases spanning the gap. The CDR3 contains 13 residues. CDR1 is SGDLS and CDR2 is YYNGEE in the germline V gene. In DNA form, the CDR3 reads TGTGCCTCCTCATCCCGGGGCTATCAGCCCCAGCATTTT. It translates to CASSSRGYQPQHF.

This sequence joins TRBV12-3 or TRBV12-4 and TRBJ1-2; D call uncertain. V was clipped by 8 bases and J by 5 bases, with 15 bases between them. The CDR3 spans 13 residues. The CDR3, as DNA: TGTGCCAGCGTTCCCTGGGAGGCTTATGGCTACACCTTC. This gives the protein CASVPWEAYGYTF.

This clonotype was recorded many times. This chain uses TRBV7-2 with TRBJ2-3; D assignment may be TRBD1 or TRBD2 (5 bases each). The CDR3 is made up of 15 amino acids. Germline V gene lookup returns CDR1 SGHTA and CDR2 FQGNSA. V lost 2 bases and J lost 2, with 11 bases in between. CDR3 sequence reads: CASSLMRGNTDTQYF. CDR3 coding DNA: TGTGCCAGCAGCTTAATGAGGGGTAACACAGATACGCAGTATTTT.

This clonotype has a handful of counts. The rearrangement links TRBV28 to TRBJ2-1, with a weak D call TRBD2 (5 bases). Trimming stripped 3 bases from V and 6 bases from J, with 15 bases between. In germline, CDR1 is MDHEN, CDR2 SYDVKM. The CDR3 loop spans 15 amino acids. In nucleotides, the CDR3 is TGTGCCAGCAGTTTGTGGAGCGGTGGGTTCAATGAGCAGTTCTTC. Translation: CASSLWSGGFNEQFF.

The chain combines TRBV2 with TRBJ1-1; no definite D call. The CDR3 is 12 amino acids. The germline V gene has CDR1 SNHLY and CDR2 FYNNEI. V was trimmed by 2 bases and J by 1 base, leaving 2 bases between them. CDR3 amino acids: CASSEQNTEAFF. DNA of the CDR3: TGTGCCAGCAGTGAACAGAACACTGAAGCTTTCTTT.